The 14 T cell receptor beta chains listed next were all sequenced from one sample in a study of PD-1 blockade in classical Hodgkin lymphoma. Profiled with immunoSEQ multiplex PCR; TCRdb holds only in-frame clones, not every one. Of 25,000 to 35,000 clones listed, approximately 70% are singletons. Each and every patient relapsed after autologous stem cell transplantation, and patients got differing brentuximab vedotin exposure. Material: peripheral blood mononuclear cells (PBMCs), obtained before the second cycle of nivolumab. All receptors derive from a human donor with classical Hodgkin lymphoma.

This clone was counted only a few times. The chain recombines TRBV19 with TRBJ1-3, with D unclear. Germline V gene sequence: CDR1 LNHDA, CDR2 SQIVND (reference sequence). This CDR3 is 13 amino acids long. V shed 4 bases and J shed 3 bases, with 7 bases lying between them. The CDR3 sequence is CASSTLGGNTIYF. The CDR3 region has the DNA TGTGCCAGTAGTACCCTCGGTGGAAACACCATATATTTT.

The chain is built from TRBV2 and TRBJ1-1, with no clear D. The CDR3 spans 11 residues. Germline-derived CDR1 and CDR2 are SNHLY and FYNNEI. V lost 6 bases, J lost 4 bases, and 6 bases lay in between. CDR3 nucleotide sequence: TGTGCCAGCAGAGAGGGCACTGAAGCTTTCTTT. This sequence encodes CASREGTEAFF.

The count of this clone is one. The chain recombines TRBV19 with TRBJ1-5; no clear D gene. CDR1 is LNHDA and CDR2 is SQIVND in the germline V gene (reference sequence). The CDR3 has 16 residues. V shed 3 bases and J shed 6 bases, with 18 bases lying between them. CDR3 region: CASSILGSGGIQPQHF. The CDR3 DNA sequence: TGTGCCAGTAGTATTCTAGGCTCCGGCGGGATTCAGCCCCAGCATTTT.

This chain links TRBV28 with TRBJ2-7; either TRBD1 or TRBD2 may supply D (5 bases each). The length of the CDR3 is 13 residues. Germline CDR1 is MDHEN and CDR2 is SYDVKM. The V end was cut by 8 bases, the J end by 3 bases, with 14 bases between. Here the CDR3 reads CASGGEVIYEQYF. The CDR3 region has the DNA TGTGCCAGCGGGGGTGAGGTGATCTACGAGCAGTACTTC.

The rearrangement links TRBV23-1 to TRBJ2-1; D gene ambiguous. TRBV23-1 is flagged as an ORF with uncertain function. This CDR3 is built from 13 residues. The V gene lost 3 bases and the J gene lost 10 bases, with 13 bases spanning the gap. CDR3 loop: CASSQDGRPEQFF. The CDR3 bases are TGCGCCAGCAGTCAGGATGGACGGCCCGAGCAGTTCTTC.

In this sample, this clone turned up a few times. This rearrangement joins TRBV28 to TRBJ2-5; tentative D call: TRBD1 (6 bases). CDR3 size: 15 residues. Trimming took off 4 bases at V and 5 bases at J, with 17 bases between the two ends. Germline CDR1 MDHEN, CDR2 SYDVKM. The CDR3 region is CASSYQGFQGETQYF. In nucleotides, the CDR3 is TGTGCCAGCAGTTATCAGGGGTTTCAGGGGGAGACCCAGTACTTC.

This sequence joins TRBV7-8 and TRBJ2-1; no clear D gene. The V end was cut by 3 bases, the J end by 0 bases, with 9 bases between. Germline V CDR1 and CDR2: SGHVS, FQNEAQ. CDR3 length equals 15 residues. This CDR3 is CASSLRLSSYNEQFF. The CDR3 DNA reads TGTGCCAGCAGCTTGAGGCTCAGCTCCTACAATGAGCAGTTCTTC.

CDR3 sequence reads: CASSQDMGIAGRLSTDTQYF. CDR3 DNA: TGTGCCAGCAGCCAAGATATGGGGATAGCGGGAAGACTGTCCACAGATACGCAGTATTTT. The J gene is TRBJ2-3, the V gene TRBV4-2; 8 bases match TRBD2. Germline CDR1 LGHNA, CDR2 YNFKEQ. The J segment lost 2 bases and the V segment lost 0 bases, leaving 16 bases of the junction unmatched. The CDR3 runs to 20 residues.

This clone appeared a few times. The V and J genes are TRBV14 and TRBJ2-2; D perhaps matches TRBD1 (6 bases). This CDR3 comprises 12 residues. V was pared by 3 bases and J by 8 bases, with 7 bases between. Germline V gene data show CDR1 as SGHDN and CDR2 as FVKESK. The CDR3 is CASSQGAGELFF. CDR3 in DNA: TGTGCCAGCAGCCAGGGGGCGGGGGAGCTGTTTTTT.

This rearrangement joins TRBV6-1 to TRBJ2-3; 9 bases line up with TRBD1. V shed 2 bases, J shed 13 bases, and the junction held 13 bases outside the gene matches. The CDR3 is 15 amino acids. Per the germline V gene, CDR1 is MNHNS and CDR2 is SASEGT. The DNA for the CDR3 is TGTGCCAGCAGTGAAAAGGGGACAGGGAAGACTACTAAGTATTTT. Translation: CASSEKGTGKTTKYF.

This chain connects TRBV6-1 to TRBJ1-5; 8 bases agree with TRBD1. V shed 1 base and J 2 bases; nucleotides not matched to a gene: 16. Germline CDR1 and CDR2: MNHNS and SASEGT. There are 20 residues in the CDR3. The CDR3 loop is CASSEDQPGTGKWGNQPQHF. The CDR3 region has the DNA TGTGCCAGCAGTGAAGACCAACCGGGGACAGGTAAATGGGGCAATCAGCCCCAGCATTTT.

The DNA for the CDR3 is TGTGCCAGCAGTTTGACTAGCGGGGCAATCAATGAGCAGTTCTTC. Protein: CASSLTSGAINEQFF. This rearrangement joins TRBV28 to TRBJ2-1, with TRBD2 identical over 11 bases. The germline V gene has CDR1 MDHEN and CDR2 SYDVKM. Unmatched junction bases numbered 4, after V lost 3 bases and J lost 6 bases. CDR3 length equals 15 residues.

This clone was detected only a few times. The rearrangement uses TRBV11-2 and TRBJ2-7, with D possibly being TRBD2 (5 bases). The V end lost 0 bases, the J end lost 4 bases, and 16 bases lay between the germline ends. Germline V lookup: CDR1 SGHAT, CDR2 FQNNGV. The CDR3 loop spans 16 amino acids. The CDR3, as DNA: TGTGCCAGCAGCTTAGATCAGCTAGCCTCGACTTACGAGCAGTACTTC. It yields the protein CASSLDQLASTYEQYF.

This clone came up a few times. Different DNA sequences within this sample yield the same CDR3. The V call is TRBV27, the J call TRBJ1-2; D is undetermined. Germline CDR1 and CDR2: MNHEY and SMNVEV (reference sequence). The CDR3 has 12 amino acids. The V gene lost 6 bases and the J gene lost 8 bases, with 13 bases spanning the gap. CDR3 residues: CASRRGLYGYTF. In DNA form, the CDR3 reads TGTGCCAGCAGGCGTGGGCTCTACGGCTACACCTTC.